This TCR beta chain originates from a study of CD8 T cells in Susac syndrome. Study results and caveats: A relatively small number of individuals underwent TCR sequencing and HLA analysis.

The RNA input was 0.5 to 1 ug, and it was reverse transcribed with random hexamers. The method of amplification for TCR beta CDR3 was immunoSEQ multiplex PCR, covering 54 Vbeta and 13 Jbeta. TCRdb reanalysed the immunoSEQ multiplex PCR reads using MiXCR and keeps one entry per CDR3 protein. The profile shows approximately 140,000 distinct CDR3 sequences, over 75% of them singletons. Turning to this clonotype: Its cognate antigen is unknown.

The receptor was derived from a human donor with multiple sclerosis. The sequenced sample consisted of CD8+ T cells from PBMCs.

CDR3 nucleotides: TGTGCCAGCGTCGGGGGGGCGAACACTGAAGCTTTCTTT. Residues: CASVGGANTEAFF. The V call is TRBV2, the J call TRBJ1-1, with D perhaps TRBD1 (6 bases). Germline CDR1 is SNHLY and CDR2 is FYNNEI. Trimming pared 8 bases from V and 1 base from J, leaving 11 bases between. CDR3 size: 13 residues.